What follows are 25 T cell receptor beta chains derived from one specimen sequenced in a study of T cells in tumors after PD-1 blockade. TCRdb's copy holds only in-frame clones and misses some; the assay was immunoSEQ multiplex PCR. Here the sample spans around 50,000 clones, 79% being singletons. The sequencing here drew on PBMCs, taken before anti-PD-1 therapy. These receptors all come from a human donor with advanced basal cell or squamous cell carcinoma (not recorded which).

The rearrangement links TRBV27 to TRBJ2-1, with D possibly matching TRBD1 (6 bases). V lost 6 bases and J 2 bases, leaving 14 bases between the germline ends. The CDR3 length is 15 residues. The germline V gene encodes CDR1 MNHEY and CDR2 SMNVEV (reference sequence). The CDR3 DNA reads TGTGCCAGCAGCCCCGCGACAGGAACCTACAATGAGCAGTTCTTC. This sequence encodes CASSPATGTYNEQFF.

As regards this clone: The sample carries other DNA sequences with the same CDR3. V is TRBV6-5 and J is TRBJ2-5; 8 bases map to TRBD2. Germline CDR1 is MNHEY and CDR2 is SVGAGI. V lost 7 bases, J lost 5 bases, and 12 bases stayed unmatched. This CDR3 spans 15 amino acids. The CDR3 DNA is TGTGCCAGCACCGATTGGGGCCGGGGGGGTGAGACCCAGTACTTC. It translates to CASTDWGRGGETQYF.

The chain combines TRBV2 with TRBJ2-5, with D hard to call. V was clipped by 4 bases and J by 0 bases, with 3 bases between them. This CDR3 is 12 amino acids long. Germline assignment: CDR1 SNHLY and CDR2 FYNNEI. The CDR3 coding sequence is TGTGCCAGCAGTGTCTACCAAGAGACCCAGTACTTC. Its protein product is CASSVYQETQYF.

This clone was seen once. This rearrangement joins TRBV4-1 to TRBJ2-7; possibly TRBD2 for D (5 bases). The CDR3 length is 14 residues. Trimming removed 3 bases at V and 2 bases at J, with 11 bases between. Germline V gives CDR1 MGHRA, CDR2 YSYEKL. CDR3 region: CASSQAGSTYEQYF. The CDR3 DNA follows: TGCGCCAGCAGCCAGGCTGGGAGTACCTACGAGCAGTACTTC.

This clone has more than one count but fewer than ten. This chain uses TRBV5-5 with TRBJ2-1; TRBD2 aligns across 8 bases. The CDR3 length is 15 residues. CDR1 and CDR2 from the germline V gene are SGHKS and YYEKEE (reference sequence). The trim removed 3 bases at V and 8 bases at J, leaving 10 bases unmatched. In DNA, the CDR3 is TGTGCCAGCAGCTCGCTGGGACTAGATTCCGATGAGCAGTTCTTC. It specifies CASSSLGLDSDEQFF.

This clone occurred once. J is TRBJ2-5 and V is TRBV9, with 8 bases that match TRBD1. CDR3 length equals 14 residues. The trim removed 0 bases at V and 4 bases at J, leaving 2 bases unmatched. Germline-derived CDR1 and CDR2 are SGDLS and YYNGEE. The CDR3 protein is CASSVADRGETQYF. As DNA, the CDR3 is TGTGCCAGCAGCGTAGCCGACAGGGGAGAGACCCAGTACTTC.

J is TRBJ2-3 and V is TRBV15, with D hard to call. Trimming left V 1 base short and J 2 bases short, with 4 bases between. Germline V gene data show CDR1 as LNHNV and CDR2 as YYDKDF (reference sequence). CDR3 length: 13 residues. DNA of the CDR3: TGTGCCACCAGCAGAGTGGACACAGATACGCAGTATTTT. Protein: CATSRVDTDTQYF.

The V gene is TRBV19, the J gene TRBJ1-1, with D uncertain. The CDR3 sequence is 13 residues long. Germline V gene lookup returns CDR1 LNHDA and CDR2 SQIVND (reference sequence). V was pared by 2 bases and J by 1 base, with 5 bases between. The CDR3 DNA sequence: TGTGCCAGTAGTATAAGCCAGAACACTGAAGCTTTCTTT. This codes for CASSISQNTEAFF.

This sequence joins TRBV2 and TRBJ1-4; D gene ambiguous. The CDR3 loop spans 15 amino acids. CDR1 is SNHLY and CDR2 is FYNNEI in the germline V gene. Trimming removed 5 bases at V and 8 bases at J, with 18 bases between. The CDR3 DNA follows: TGTGCCAGCAGTTACGACCGAGGAGGTTTCGAAAAACTGTTTTTT. It encodes CASSYDRGGFEKLFF.

The rearrangement uses TRBV19 and TRBJ2-3, with 10 nucleotides matching TRBD2. The CDR3 length is 14 residues. After removal of 5 bases from V and 4 bases from J, the junction contained 3 bases not matched to a gene. The V gene's germline CDR1 is LNHDA and CDR2 SQIVND (reference sequence). DNA of the CDR3: TGTGCCAGTAGTTTCAGCGGGGGGGCAGATACGCAGTATTTT. It codes for CASSFSGGADTQYF.

J is TRBJ1-2 and V is TRBV19, with no clear D. V was cut by 3 bases and J by 0 bases, with 11 bases left in between. The V gene's germline CDR1 is LNHDA and CDR2 SQIVND (reference sequence). CDR3 length: 15 residues. The CDR3 spells CASSMIGKTNYGYTF. The CDR3 bases are TGTGCCAGTAGTATGATCGGCAAAACTAACTATGGCTACACCTTC. The full variable domain, in which reference TRBV19 and TRBJ1-2 provide the parts outside the CDR3, is DGGITQSPKYLFRKEGQNVTLSCEQNLNHDAMYWYRQDPGQGLRLIYYSQIVNDFQKGDIAEGYSVSREKKESFPLTVTSAQKNPTAFYLCASSMIGKTNYGYTFGSGTRLTVV.

This chain links TRBV19 with TRBJ1-2, with 7 bases lining up with TRBD1. After removal of 3 bases from V and 14 bases from J, the junction contained 6 bases not matched to a gene. The CDR3 sequence is 11 residues long. Germline CDR1 reads LNHDA; CDR2 reads SQIVND (reference sequence). The CDR3 is CASSIDRVSTF. As DNA, the CDR3 is TGTGCCAGTAGTATCGACAGGGTATCGACCTTC.

The J gene is TRBJ2-1, the V gene TRBV3-1 (or the pseudogene TRBV3-2), with TRBD1 matching over 7 bases. This CDR3 contains 16 residues. The junction had 12 bases not matched to a gene; V was cut back by 10 bases and J by 0 bases. CDR1 is LGHDT and CDR2 is YNNKEL in the germline V gene (reference sequence). CDR3 amino acids: CATTAKTGSSYNEQFF. The DNA for the CDR3 is TGTGCCACCACGGCCAAGACAGGGAGCTCCTACAATGAGCAGTTCTTC.

The chain is built from TRBV19 and TRBJ1-2, with 8 bases matching TRBD1. Trimming took 3 bases from V and 8 from J; bases not matched to a gene: 8. CDR1 is LNHDA, CDR2 SQIVND, per germline (reference sequence). CDR3 length: 14 residues. The CDR3 region is CASSIPTGVGGYTF. The CDR3, as DNA: TGTGCCAGTAGTATCCCGACAGGGGTCGGAGGCTACACCTTC.

The V and J genes are TRBV2 and TRBJ2-7; 9 positions agree with TRBD1. CDR3 length: 16 amino acids. Germline values: CDR1 SNHLY, CDR2 FYNNEI. V lost 1 base to trimming and J lost 0 bases; unmatched junction nucleotides: 4. CDR3 in amino acids: CASSEGGQGLSYEQYF. CDR3 bases: TGTGCCAGCAGTGAAGGGGGACAGGGACTCTCCTACGAGCAGTACTTC.

The gene calls are TRBV5-4 and TRBJ2-6; no firm D call. The V gene's germline CDR1 is SGHNT and CDR2 YYREEE (reference sequence). CDR3 length: 15 amino acids. V lost 1 base, J lost 4 bases, and 9 bases lay in between. The CDR3 sequence is CASSLNLGGANVLTF. The CDR3 DNA is TGTGCCAGCAGCTTGAATCTGGGAGGGGCCAACGTCCTGACTTTC. Together with reference TRBV5-4 and TRBJ2-6, the CDR3 gives the full variable domain: ETGVTQSPTHLIKTRGQQVTLRCSSQSGHNTVSWYQQALGQGPQFIFQYYREEENGRGNFPPRFSGLQFPNYSSELNVNALELDDSALYLCASSLNLGGANVLTFGAGSRLTVL.

This rearrangement joins TRBV4-2 to TRBJ1-1; D is unresolved. Trimming pared 4 bases from V and 0 bases from J, leaving 12 bases between. This CDR3 has 15 residues. Germline CDR1 is LGHNA and CDR2 is YNFKEQ. The CDR3: CASSPTGRLNTEAFF. DNA of the CDR3: TGTGCCAGCAGCCCGACGGGGAGACTGAACACTGAAGCTTTCTTT.

The CDR3 region has the DNA TGTGCCAGCAGCCCAGGCGGGACAGGCCGCCAGCATTTT. Protein product: CASSPGGTGRQHF. V gene TRBV12-3 or TRBV12-4 combines with J gene TRBJ1-5; the match to TRBD1 covers 8 bases. There are 13 residues in the CDR3. The V segment lost 6 bases and the J segment 12 bases; nucleotides outside the gene matches: 10.

The chain couples TRBV19 to TRBJ1-3; no clear D gene. This CDR3 contains 15 residues. V lost 10 bases and J 0 bases, leaving 16 bases between the germline ends. Germline V gives CDR1 LNHDA, CDR2 SQIVND (reference sequence). The DNA for the CDR3 is TGTGCCACAAGCTGGGGATTGAGCTCTGGAAACACCATATATTTT. Encoded protein: CATSWGLSSGNTIYF.

V is TRBV5-1 and J is TRBJ1-3, with D uncertain. Germline V gene data show CDR1 as SGHRS and CDR2 as YFSETQ. Deletions cut 4 bases from V and 0 bases from J, with 8 bases between. This CDR3 spans 14 amino acids. CDR3 loop: CASSPQTSGNTIYF. The CDR3 nucleotides are TGCGCCAGCAGCCCGCAGACCTCTGGAAACACCATATATTTT.

CDR3 DNA: TGTGCCAGCAGTTTGAGCTCCAGCTCCTACGAGCAGTACTTC. Protein sequence: CASSLSSSSYEQYF. The chain combines TRBV27 with TRBJ2-7, with D unclear. CDR1 and CDR2 (germline): MNHEY, SMNVEV (reference sequence). The ends were cut back, 3 bases at V and 0 bases at J, with 9 bases in the middle. There are 14 residues in the CDR3.

V is TRBV27 and J is TRBJ1-1, with D tentatively TRBD1 (6 bases). V was trimmed by 2 bases and J by 10 bases, leaving 14 bases between them. The germline V gene has CDR1 MNHEY and CDR2 SMNVEV (reference sequence). The CDR3 loop spans 13 amino acids. The CDR3 nucleotides are TGTGCCAGCAGTTTACGGGACACACAACGAGCTTTCTTT. Its protein is CASSLRDTQRAFF.

CDR3 coding DNA: TGTGCCAGCAGCCCAAAGGAGGTCACCTACGAGCAGTACTTC. Translating gives CASSPKEVTYEQYF. The J gene is TRBJ2-7, the V gene TRBV3-1 (or the pseudogene TRBV3-2); D might be TRBD2 (5 bases). CDR3 length: 14 amino acids. In germline, CDR1 is LGHDT, CDR2 YNNKEL (reference sequence). Trimming pared 4 bases from V and 2 bases from J, leaving 12 bases between.

V usage is TRBV5-1 and J usage is TRBJ2-5; weak D call: TRBD1 (5 bases). CDR3 size: 13 residues. The ends were cut back, 2 bases at V and 2 bases at J, with 7 bases in the middle. Germline CDR1 SGHRS, CDR2 YFSETQ. The CDR3 nucleotides read TGCGCCAGCAGCTTTTCAGGGCAAGAGACCCAGTACTTC. Residues: CASSFSGQETQYF.

V gene TRBV15 combines with J gene TRBJ2-7; 10 bases map to TRBD2. V was clipped by 1 base and J by 6 bases; unmatched bases: 6. This CDR3 is 15 amino acids long. Germline V CDR1 and CDR2: LNHNV, YYDKDF (reference sequence). The CDR3 loop is CATSRVASGSGEQYF. CDR3 DNA: TGTGCCACCAGCAGAGTGGCTAGCGGGAGTGGCGAGCAGTACTTC.